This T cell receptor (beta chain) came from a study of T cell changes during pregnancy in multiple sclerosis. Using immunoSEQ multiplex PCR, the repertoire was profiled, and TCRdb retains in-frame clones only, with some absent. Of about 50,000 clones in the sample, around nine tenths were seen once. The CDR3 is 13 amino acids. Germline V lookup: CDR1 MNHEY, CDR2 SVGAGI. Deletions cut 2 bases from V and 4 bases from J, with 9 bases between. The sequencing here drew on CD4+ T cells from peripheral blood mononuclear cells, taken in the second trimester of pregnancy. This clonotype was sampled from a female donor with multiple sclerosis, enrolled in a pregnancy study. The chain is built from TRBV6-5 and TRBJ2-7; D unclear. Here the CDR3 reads CASSYRTEYEQYF. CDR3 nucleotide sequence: TGTGCCAGCAGTTACCGCACAGAGTACGAGCAGTACTTC.